The 20 T cell receptor beta chains below all came from one sample that was sequenced in a study of T cells expressing NK-cell markers. TCRdb re-called the 5' RACE reads and gives one entry per CDR3 protein, without DNA. This sample's clone table lists about 260,000 distinct CDR3 sequences. Sequencing used blood T cells: a sorted CD56 or NKG2C T cell subset, CD4+ or CD8+ T cells, or bulk PBMC T cells (not recorded which). These receptors were obtained from a man younger than 35 in good health.

The CDR3 spells CAISERETSGRSLGTDTQYF. The rearrangement uses TRBV10-3 and TRBJ2-3; with no DNA, the TCRdb D assignment of TRBD2 cannot be verified. The CDR3 loop spans 20 amino acids. CDR1 and CDR2 from the germline V gene are ENHRY and SYGVKD.

V and J are TRBV18 and TRBJ2-7; TCRdb designates TRBD1, a call that cannot be tested without DNA. The CDR3 sequence is 13 residues long. Germline values: CDR1 KGHSH, CDR2 LQKENI. The CDR3: CASSPWTGNEQYF.

The chain joins TRBV20-1 to TRBJ2-1; checking the TCRdb D call of TRBD1 is not possible without DNA. The CDR3 runs 12 residues. The germline gives CDR1 DFQATT, CDR2 SNEGSKA (reference sequence). The CDR3: CSADSGGNEQFF.

This chain joins TRBV6-2 or TRBV6-3 and TRBJ2-7; the D gene TCRdb calls, TRBD1, cannot be checked with no DNA. The CDR3 is 12 residues long. CDR1 and CDR2 (germline): MNHEY, SVGEGT. The CDR3 is CASSVTVTEQYF.

This rearrangement joins TRBV10-3 to TRBJ1-2; TCRdb's assignment of TRBD1 cannot be checked, as there is no DNA. This CDR3 region has 13 residues. Germline V gives CDR1 ENHRY, CDR2 SYGVKD. CDR3 region: CAINPGDIYGYTF.

The chain carries TRBV9 and TRBJ2-2; no DNA is available, so the TRBD1 call from TCRdb remains unchecked. The CDR3 contains 14 residues. CDR1 SGDLS and CDR2 YYNGEE come from the germline V gene. The CDR3: CASAGQGGTGELFF.

The chain recombines TRBV20-1 with TRBJ1-5; TCRdb gives TRBD1 as the D gene, but with no DNA this cannot be confirmed. The CDR3 spans 16 residues. CDR1 is DFQATT and CDR2 is SNEGSKA in the germline V gene (reference sequence). CDR3 sequence reads: CSARDLSQGASQPQHF.

This chain joins TRBV27 and TRBJ2-7; the D call from TCRdb, TRBD1, cannot be confirmed without DNA. The germline gives CDR1 MNHEY, CDR2 SMNVEV (reference sequence). The CDR3 extends over 15 amino acids. CDR3 protein: CASSLAPDSAYEQYF.

The gene calls are TRBV5-6 and TRBJ2-1; TCRdb's D gene call, TRBD2, goes unchecked for lack of DNA. This CDR3 is 15 amino acids long. Per the germline V gene, CDR1 is SGHDT and CDR2 is YYEEEE. The CDR3: CASSVPGLEASEQFF.

The rearrangement uses TRBV12-3 or TRBV12-4 and TRBJ2-2; TCRdb returns TRBD1, unconfirmable since there is no DNA. There are 15 residues in the CDR3. The CDR3 reads CASRPRTLDTGELFF.

The genes are TRBV19 and TRBJ1-5. Germline values: CDR1 LNHDA, CDR2 SQIVND (reference sequence). There are 16 residues in the CDR3. The CDR3 loop is CASSIRGTTSNQPQHF.

The chain joins TRBV24-1 to TRBJ2-1; lacking DNA, the TRBD1 call made by TCRdb goes unchecked. The length of the CDR3 is 14 residues. In germline, CDR1 is KGHDR, CDR2 SFDVKD. Here the CDR3 reads CATSGWTGGNEQFF.

The chain combines TRBV19 with TRBJ2-7; TCRdb's assignment of TRBD2 cannot be checked, as there is no DNA. The CDR3 sequence is 13 residues long. Germline assignment: CDR1 LNHDA and CDR2 SQIVND (reference sequence). Here the CDR3 reads CASSIGLNPEQYF.

This rearrangement joins TRBV7-2 to TRBJ2-4; the TCRdb D gene call, TRBD2, has no DNA to confirm it. This CDR3 has 14 residues. The germline CDR1 and CDR2 sequences are SGHTA and FQGNSA. The CDR3 region is CASSRTRDSNIQYF.

V and J are TRBV20-1 and TRBJ1-5. The germline CDR1 and CDR2 sequences are DFQATT and SNEGSKA (reference sequence). The length of the CDR3 is 14 residues. CDR3 region: CSAREFSSNQPQHF.

This chain uses TRBV19 with TRBJ2-1; TCRdb's assignment of TRBD2 cannot be checked, as there is no DNA. Germline V lookup: CDR1 LNHDA, CDR2 SQIVND (reference sequence). CDR3 length equals 14 residues. CDR3 loop: CASSIDGEGLEQFF.

The gene calls are TRBV29-1 and TRBJ2-7; TCRdb's D call of TRBD1 is untestable without DNA. The CDR3 is made up of 15 amino acids. Looked up from germline, CDR1 is SQVTM and CDR2 is ANQGSEA. Here the CDR3 reads CSARGGDRHSYEQYF.

This chain connects TRBV18 to TRBJ2-1; TCRdb's D gene call, TRBD1, goes unchecked for lack of DNA. The CDR3 is 16 residues long. Per germline, CDR1 KGHSH and CDR2 LQKENI. CDR3 sequence: CASSPATVGKGNEQFF. Full variable domain (outside the CDR3, taken from reference TRBV18 and TRBJ2-1): NAGVMQNPRHLVRRRGQEARLRCSPMKGHSHVYWYRQLPEEGLKFMVYLQKENIIDESGMPKERFSAEFPKEGPSILRIQQVVRGDSAAYFCASSPATVGKGNEQFFGPGTRLTVL.

The rearrangement joins TRBV20-1 to TRBJ2-3; TCRdb's assignment of TRBD1 cannot be checked, as there is no DNA. CDR1 and CDR2 from the germline V gene are DFQATT and SNEGSKA (reference sequence). The CDR3 is 16 amino acids. CDR3 residues: CSATSFGRGREDTQYF.

The V gene is TRBV20-1, the J gene TRBJ1-2; TCRdb gives TRBD1 as the D gene, but with no DNA this cannot be confirmed. This CDR3 is built from 11 residues. Germline lookup yields CDR1 DFQATT and CDR2 SNEGSKA (reference sequence). The CDR3 region is CSAKQGGGYTF.